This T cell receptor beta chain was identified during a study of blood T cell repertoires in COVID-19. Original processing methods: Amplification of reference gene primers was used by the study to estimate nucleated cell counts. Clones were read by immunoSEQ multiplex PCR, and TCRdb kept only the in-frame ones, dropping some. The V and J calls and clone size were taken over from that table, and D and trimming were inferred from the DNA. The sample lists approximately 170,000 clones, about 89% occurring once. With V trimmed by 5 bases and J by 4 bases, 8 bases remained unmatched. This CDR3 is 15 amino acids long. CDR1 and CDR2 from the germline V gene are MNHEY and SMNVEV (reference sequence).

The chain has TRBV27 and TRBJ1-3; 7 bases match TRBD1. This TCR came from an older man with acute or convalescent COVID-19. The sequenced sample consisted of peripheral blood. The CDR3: CASSPRQGWGNTIYF. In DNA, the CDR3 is TGTGCCAGCAGTCCCAGACAGGGTTGGGGAAACACCATATATTTT.